Below are 4 T cell receptor beta chains sequenced from a single sample in a study of T-cell memory formation after mild COVID-19. TCRdb processed the 5' RACE reads anew with MiXCR; each CDR3 protein has one entry. The sample has 110,000 or so distinct CDR3 sequences, roughly 20% seen once. Sequences were obtained from PBMCs or a T cell subset sorted from them (not recorded which). These receptors were taken from a man between 18 and 35 years old who had mild COVID-19 (a few samples of this study predate the infection). Cell type and time point are not known.

This clonotype occurred a few times. This chain connects TRBV6-1 to TRBJ1-1; 8 bases are a match to TRBD1. CDR3 length: 18 amino acids. Trimming cost V 5 bases and J 4 bases; bases outside gene matches: 18. CDR1 and CDR2 from the germline V gene are MNHNS and SASEGT. The CDR3 sequence is CASSRTRGPGVFSTEAFF. CDR3 sequence (DNA): TGTGCCAGCAGTAGAACCAGGGGGCCGGGCGTCTTCTCCACTGAAGCTTTCTTT.

The chain joins TRBV13 to TRBJ1-2; D is possibly TRBD1 (5 bases). Trimming removed 5 bases at V and 6 bases at J, with 13 bases between. There are 13 residues in the CDR3. Germline lookup yields CDR1 PRHDT and CDR2 FYEKMQ (reference sequence). DNA for the CDR3: TGTGCCAGCAGCCTTGGGGGGACGAATGGCTACACCTTC. Residues: CASSLGGTNGYTF.

The V call is TRBV5-1, the J call TRBJ1-3; the match to TRBD1 covers 7 bases. V gave up 3 bases and J gave up 2 bases; unmatched junction bases: 14. Germline CDR1 is SGHRS and CDR2 is YFSETQ. This CDR3 is 18 amino acids long. CDR3 region: CASSSPGTDYSTGNTIYF. The CDR3 DNA is TGCGCCAGCAGCTCCCCTGGGACAGACTATTCAACTGGAAACACCATATATTTT.

This clonotype was seen ten or more times. The genes are TRBV5-1 and TRBJ2-7, with a tentative D call TRBD2 (5 bases). Trimming took 0 bases from V and 3 from J, leaving 7 bases between them. Germline V gene data show CDR1 as SGHRS and CDR2 as YFSETQ. The CDR3 runs to 13 residues. The CDR3 DNA is TGCGCCAGCAGCTTGGCCAGCGGCTACGAGCAGTACTTC. Protein sequence: CASSLASGYEQYF.